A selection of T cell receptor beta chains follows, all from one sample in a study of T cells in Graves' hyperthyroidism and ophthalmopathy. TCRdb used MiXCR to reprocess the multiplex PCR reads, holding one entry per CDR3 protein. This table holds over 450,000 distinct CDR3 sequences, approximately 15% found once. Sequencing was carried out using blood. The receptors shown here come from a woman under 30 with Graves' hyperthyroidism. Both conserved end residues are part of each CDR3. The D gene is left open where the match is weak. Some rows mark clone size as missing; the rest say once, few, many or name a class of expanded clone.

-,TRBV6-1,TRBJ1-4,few,TGTGCCAGCAGTGAAGCCCCCCCCGGGTTGAATGAAAAACTGTTTTTT,CASSEAPPGLNEKLFF
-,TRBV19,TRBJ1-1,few,TGTGCCAGTAGTATAGATCAGGACACTGAAGCTTTCTTT,CASSIDQDTEAFF
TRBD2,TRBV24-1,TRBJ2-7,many,TGTGCCACCAAAGCGGGAGGTAGCGACGAGCAGTACTTC,CATKAGGSDEQYF
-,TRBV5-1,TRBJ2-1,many,TGCGCCAGCAGCTTGGAATTCAGCAATGAGCAGTTCTTC,CASSLEFSNEQFF
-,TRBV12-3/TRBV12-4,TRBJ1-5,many,TGTGCCAGCAGAAGAGGGGTATCGGGCCAGCCCCAGCATTTT,CASRRGVSGQPQHF
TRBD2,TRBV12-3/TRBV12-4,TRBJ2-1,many,TGTGCCAGCAGGTCTAGCGGGAGCAATGAGCAGTTCTTC,CASRSSGSNEQFF
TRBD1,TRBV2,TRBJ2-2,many,TGTGCCAGCGGTCCGGGACAGGGGGCGCAGATGACCGGGGAGCTGTTTTTT,CASGPGQGAQMTGELFF
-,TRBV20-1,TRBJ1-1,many,TGCAGCACTTTGGGGATGAACACTGAAGCTTTCTTT,CSTLGMNTEAFF
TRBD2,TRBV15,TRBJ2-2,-,TGTGCCACCACCCGGGGGGGGGGATTGAACACCGGGGAGCTGTTTTTT,CATTRGGGLNTGELFF
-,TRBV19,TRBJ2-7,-,TGTGCCAGTAGTATCTTGGGCGGTCAGTACGAGCAGTACTTC,CASSILGGQYEQYF
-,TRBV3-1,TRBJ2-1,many,TGTGCCAGCAGCCGGGGGCAGGATGAGCAGTTCTTC,CASSRGQDEQFF
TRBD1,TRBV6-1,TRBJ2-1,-,TGTGCCAGCAGAGCCGAGCGACAGGGGGCGGGGGGTTATGAGCAGTTCTTC,CASRAERQGAGGYEQFF
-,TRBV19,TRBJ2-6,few,TGTGCCAGTAGTCCCTCAAAATACGTCCTGACTTTC,CASSPSKYVLTF
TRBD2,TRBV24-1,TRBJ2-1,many,TGTGCCACCAGTGACCGCACTAGCGACAAAGGCTACAATGAGCAGTTCTTC,CATSDRTSDKGYNEQFF
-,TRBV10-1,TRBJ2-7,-,TGCGCCACTACCGAACCGTACTTC,CATTEPYF
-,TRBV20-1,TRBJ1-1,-,TGCAGTGCTAGAAACCCAGTGAACACTGAAGCTTTCTTT,CSARNPVNTEAFF
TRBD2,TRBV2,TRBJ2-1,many,TGTGCCAGCAGTGCCCCGACTAGCGGGGGGGGGGGATACAATGAGCAGTTCTTC,CASSAPTSGGGGYNEQFF
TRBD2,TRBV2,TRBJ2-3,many,TGTGCCAGCAGTGCCTCCGGGACTAGCGTCGAAGATACGCAGTATTTT,CASSASGTSVEDTQYF
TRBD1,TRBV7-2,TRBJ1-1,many,TGTGCCAGCAGCTTACGACAGGGGGCGTTAGGCACTGAAGCTTTCTTT,CASSLRQGALGTEAFF
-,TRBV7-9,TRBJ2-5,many,TGTGCCAGCGAGCTTTTCACAGATCAAGAGACCCAGTACTTC,CASELFTDQETQYF
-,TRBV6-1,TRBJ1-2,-,TGTGCCAGCAGTAAATCCGGACCTAACTATGGCTACACCTTC,CASSKSGPNYGYTF
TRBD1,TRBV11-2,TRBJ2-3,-,TGCGCCAGCAGCCGAGAGGACAGGGGGGCGGATACGCAGTATTTT,CASSREDRGADTQYF
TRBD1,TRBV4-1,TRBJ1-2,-,TGCGCCAGCAGCCAAGGCCCAGGGGGTAACTATGGCTACACCTTC,CASSQGPGGNYGYTF
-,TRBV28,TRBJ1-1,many,TGTGCCAGCAGTTACACAGGGTTCTTCACTGAAGCTTTCTTT,CASSYTGFFTEAFF
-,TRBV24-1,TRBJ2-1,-,TGTGCCACCAGTGAAGGGCTTAGCGGATCCTCCTACAATGAGCAGTTCTTC,CATSEGLSGSSYNEQFF
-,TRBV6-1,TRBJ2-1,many,TGTGCCAGCAGCGTTTTAATCGGCTCCTACAATGAGCAGTTCTTC,CASSVLIGSYNEQFF
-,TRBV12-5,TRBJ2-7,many,TGTGCTAGTGGTTTGGGACTTTCCTACGAGCAGTACTTC,CASGLGLSYEQYF
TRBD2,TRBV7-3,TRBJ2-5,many,TGTGCCAGCAGCCCGACGGGACTAGCGGGATGGGAGACCCAGTACTTC,CASSPTGLAGWETQYF
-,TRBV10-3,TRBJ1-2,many,TGTGCCATCAGTGAGAGCGGCAGAACAATCTATGGCTACACCTTC,CAISESGRTIYGYTF
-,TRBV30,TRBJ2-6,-,TGTGCCTGGGGTTCAATCTCTGGGGCCAACGTCCTGACTTTC,CAWGSISGANVLTF
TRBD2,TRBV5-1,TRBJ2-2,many,TGCGCCAGCAGAGCGGGACTAGAGGTAACCGGGGAGCTGTTTTTT,CASRAGLEVTGELFF
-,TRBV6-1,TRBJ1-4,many,TGTGCCAGCAAGCGGGGGCCCACGCAAGGAGGAACTTGGGGGGAAAAACTGTTTTTT,CASKRGPTQGGTWGEKLFF
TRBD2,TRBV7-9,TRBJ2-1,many,TGTGCCAGCAGCTTTCCCCTTCTAGCGGGAGGGCCGAAATCCTACAATGAGCAGTTCTTC,CASSFPLLAGGPKSYNEQFF
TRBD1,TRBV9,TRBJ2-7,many,TGTGCCAGCAGCGCTGCAGACAGGGGGGCCTACGAGCAGTACTTC,CASSAADRGAYEQYF